Shown below are 17 T cell receptor beta chains from a single sample sequenced in a study of cytomegalovirus exposure and HLA in healthy donors. PCR was performed using 60 Vbeta and 13 Jbeta primers. Profiled with immunoSEQ multiplex PCR; TCRdb holds only in-frame clones, not every one. Of 150,000 or so clones listed, around three quarters are singletons. Sample: PBMCs. These receptors all come from a man aged 40-55 years in good health and CMV-seropositive.

This clone was detected a few times. The chain has TRBV19 and TRBJ1-6; 7 nucleotides agree with TRBD1. CDR3 length: 13 amino acids. Per the germline V gene, CDR1 is LNHDA and CDR2 is SQIVND (reference sequence). J gave up 8 bases and V 7 bases, and 5 bases lay outside the gene matches. CDR3 nucleotides: TGTGCCAGTAAGGAGACAGGGTATTCACCCCTCCACTTT. It encodes CASKETGYSPLHF.

J is TRBJ1-1 and V is TRBV7-8, with D perhaps matching TRBD1 (6 bases). Germline V lookup: CDR1 SGHVS, CDR2 FQNEAQ. Trimming left V 1 base short and J 0 bases short, with 12 bases between. This CDR3 has 16 amino acids. CDR3 amino acids: CASSLDVRTVNTEAFF. Written as DNA, the CDR3 is TGTGCCAGCAGCTTAGACGTAAGGACAGTGAACACTGAAGCTTTCTTT.

The V gene is TRBV4-2, the J gene TRBJ1-2; 10 nucleotides align to TRBD1. Per germline, CDR1 LGHNA and CDR2 YNFKEQ. The CDR3 is made up of 17 amino acids. The J segment lost 6 bases and the V segment lost 0 bases, leaving 10 bases of the junction unmatched. The CDR3 DNA reads as TGTGCCAGCAGCCAAGAAAGTGGCTTTGGGACAGGGGATGGCTACACCTTC. Translating it yields CASSQESGFGTGDGYTF.

V is TRBV4-3 and J is TRBJ1-1; 8 nucleotides align to TRBD1. V shed 1 base, J shed 0 bases, and the junction held 4 bases outside the gene matches. The germline V gene encodes CDR1 LGHNA and CDR2 YSLEER. The CDR3 extends over 16 amino acids. CDR3 in amino acids: CASSQGTGLLNTEAFF. The CDR3 region has the DNA TGCGCCAGCAGCCAAGGGACAGGGCTTTTGAACACTGAAGCTTTCTTT.

V usage is TRBV6-4 and J usage is TRBJ1-1; 11 nucleotides align to TRBD1. Germline V gene sequence: CDR1 MRHNA, CDR2 SNTAGT. The CDR3 is 16 residues long. The trim removed 5 bases at V and 5 bases at J, leaving 10 bases unmatched. The DNA of the CDR3 is TGTGCCAGCAGTTCGGACAGGGGGCAATCGGCAACTGAAGCTTTCTTT. This gives the protein CASSSDRGQSATEAFF.

This chain uses TRBV19 with TRBJ1-6; 8 nucleotides align to TRBD1. Per germline, CDR1 LNHDA and CDR2 SQIVND (reference sequence). This CDR3 has 16 residues. V lost 5 bases, J lost 5 bases, and 8 bases stayed unmatched. The DNA for the CDR3 is TGTGCCAGTAGTGTACTGACAGGGGACCATAATTCACCCCTCCACTTT. Protein product: CASSVLTGDHNSPLHF.

This clone was found once. CDR3 nucleotides: TGTGCCAGCAGCCAAGATATAGGGGGCGGGTATGGCTACACCTTC. The encoded protein is CASSQDIGGGYGYTF. This chain links TRBV4-2 with TRBJ1-2; TRBD1 matches 7 bases. This CDR3 spans 15 amino acids. V was pared by 0 bases and J by 5 bases, with 6 bases of the junction left unmatched. Germline V gene lookup returns CDR1 LGHNA and CDR2 YNFKEQ.

This sequence joins TRBV6-5 and TRBJ2-7; 10 bases fit TRBD1. CDR1 and CDR2 (germline): MNHEY, SVGAGI. V lost 7 bases, J lost 6 bases, and 9 bases stayed unmatched. The CDR3 runs 14 residues. This CDR3 reads CASMRQGASGEQYF. The CDR3 DNA follows: TGTGCCAGCATGAGACAGGGGGCCTCGGGCGAGCAGTACTTC.

The CDR3 DNA reads TGTGCCAGCAGCCCTGGACAGGGGGCATTGGGGACCGGGGAGCTGTTTTTT. It translates to CASSPGQGALGTGELFF. The rearrangement links TRBV7-3 to TRBJ2-2; 11 bases are shared with TRBD1. Trimming at V came to 5 bases and at J to 5 bases, leaving 10 bases not matched to a gene. CDR1 is SGHTA, CDR2 FQGTGA, per germline. The CDR3 loop spans 17 amino acids. Drawing the rest from reference TRBV7-3 and TRBJ2-2, the complete variable domain is GAGVSQTPSNKVTEKGKYVELRCDPISGHTALYWYRQSLGQGPEFLIYFQGTGAADDSGLPNDRFFAVRPEGSVSTLKIQRTERGDSAVYLCASSPGQGALGTGELFFGEGSRLTVL.

This clone has just a few counts. Other DNA sequences from this sample encode an identical CDR3 as well. The chain combines TRBV6-6 with TRBJ1-2; 11 bases are shared with TRBD1. The junction had 9 bases not matched to a gene; V was cut back by 11 bases and J by 7 bases. CDR1 and CDR2 (germline): MNHNY, SVGAGI (reference sequence). The CDR3 contains 13 residues. CDR3 nucleotide sequence: TGTGCCGGACATGGACAGGGGGCTGGTGGCTACACCTTC. Translated, it gives CAGHGQGAGGYTF.

This chain connects TRBV7-9 to TRBJ2-1; 12 positions match TRBD2. This CDR3 contains 16 residues. Germline V gene lookup returns CDR1 SEHNR and CDR2 FQNEAQ (reference sequence). V gave up 4 bases and J gave up 8 bases; unmatched junction bases: 9. CDR3 DNA: TGTGCCAGCAGCTCACCCTGGACTAGCGGGGATGATGAGCAGTTCTTC. Translating it yields CASSSPWTSGDDEQFF.

V is TRBV10-3 and J is TRBJ2-2; D is possibly TRBD1 (6 bases). Germline loops: CDR1 ENHRY, CDR2 SYGVKD. V was trimmed by 4 bases and J by 0 bases, leaving 9 bases between them. There are 15 residues in the CDR3. The CDR3 nucleotides are TGTGCCATCAGTGCGGACAGCTCGAACACCGGGGAGCTGTTTTTT. This encodes CAISADSSNTGELFF.

This chain connects TRBV4-1 to TRBJ1-2; 9 bases align to TRBD1. CDR1 and CDR2 (germline): MGHRA, YSYEKL. The trim removed 0 bases at V and 6 bases at J, leaving 5 bases unmatched. The CDR3 sequence is 15 residues long. The DNA of the CDR3 is TGCGCCAGCAGCCAAGACGGCAGGGACAGGGATGGCTACACCTTC. Translated: CASSQDGRDRDGYTF.

The chain uses TRBV13 and TRBJ1-2, with a possible D match to TRBD1 (5 bases). CDR1 is PRHDT, CDR2 FYEKMQ, per germline (reference sequence). With 2 bases removed from V and 7 bases from J, the gap between germline ends came to 32 bases. The CDR3 runs 20 residues. In DNA form, the CDR3 reads TGTGCCAGCAGCTTACTTTCGTCTCGCGGGGTAGCCGGAGCTGGGGGTGGCTACACCTTC. Translation gives CASSLLSSRGVAGAGGGYTF.

V usage is TRBV28 and J usage is TRBJ2-2, with 12 bases identical to TRBD2. J lost 2 bases, V lost 6 bases, and 7 bases had no gene match. CDR1 MDHEN and CDR2 SYDVKM come from the germline V gene. The CDR3 sequence is 17 residues long. The CDR3 region is CASRLAGGSSNTGELFF. The CDR3, as DNA: TGTGCCAGCAGACTAGCGGGGGGCTCCTCCAACACCGGGGAGCTGTTTTTT.

This clone appeared a few times. The chain carries TRBV7-9 and TRBJ1-1, with D unclear. CDR1 is SEHNR and CDR2 is FQNEAQ in the germline V gene (reference sequence). This CDR3 has 14 amino acids. The V end lost 4 bases, the J end lost 6 bases, and 15 bases lay between the germline ends. CDR3 bases: TGTGCCAGCAGCTCCACTGTCCGCAAAGCTGAAGCTTTCTTT. It encodes CASSSTVRKAEAFF.

The V and J genes are TRBV18 and TRBJ1-2; a weak D match, TRBD1 (6 bases). Germline lookup yields CDR1 KGHSH and CDR2 LQKENI. Trimming cost V 1 base and J 4 bases, with 10 bases left between them. The CDR3 covers 14 residues. The CDR3 loop is CASSPRIGGYGYTF. CDR3 coding DNA: TGTGCCAGCTCACCACGTATAGGGGGCTATGGCTACACCTTC.